The clone carrying this T cell receptor beta chain was seen only once. In the original analysis: The authors estimated nucleated cell counts from reference gene primer amplification. Only in-frame clones appear in the TCRdb table, and some are missing; sequencing was by immunoSEQ multiplex PCR. That table is the source of V, J and clone size, and D and trimming were worked out from the DNA. In the table there are approximately 120,000 clones, more than 70% of which are singletons. These data are taken from a study of blood T cell repertoires in COVID-19. Looking at the study overall: Acute-phase and convalescent COVID-19 samples originated in the United States, Italy and Spain. PBMCs, B-cell-depleted T cells, or T cells provided the cDNA or gDNA that made up the material.

CDR3 length: 14 amino acids. Deletions cut 6 bases from V and 4 bases from J, with 15 bases between. From germline, CDR1 is MNHEY and CDR2 SVGAGI. The source material was peripheral blood. The chain joins TRBV6-5 to TRBJ1-2; D is perhaps TRBD1 (6 bases). The clonotype originates from a woman older than 75 with acute or convalescent COVID-19. DNA for the CDR3: TGTGCCAGCAGAAAACAGGGTTCGGGCTATGGCTACACCTTC. It yields the protein CASRKQGSGYGYTF.